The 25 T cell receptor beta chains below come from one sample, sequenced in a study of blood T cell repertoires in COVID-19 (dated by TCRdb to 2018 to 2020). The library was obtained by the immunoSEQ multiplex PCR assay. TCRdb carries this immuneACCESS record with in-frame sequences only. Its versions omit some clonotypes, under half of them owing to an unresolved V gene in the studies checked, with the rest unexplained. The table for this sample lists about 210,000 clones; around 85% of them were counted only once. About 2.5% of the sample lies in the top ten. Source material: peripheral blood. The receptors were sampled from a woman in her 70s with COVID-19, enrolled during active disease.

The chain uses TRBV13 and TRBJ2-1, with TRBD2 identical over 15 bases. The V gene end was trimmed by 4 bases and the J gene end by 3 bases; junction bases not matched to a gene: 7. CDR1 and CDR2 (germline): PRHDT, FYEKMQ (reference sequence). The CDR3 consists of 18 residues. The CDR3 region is CASSSGTSGRPIYNEQFF. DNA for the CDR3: TGTGCCAGCAGCTCCGGGACTAGCGGGAGGCCGATCTACAATGAGCAGTTCTTC.

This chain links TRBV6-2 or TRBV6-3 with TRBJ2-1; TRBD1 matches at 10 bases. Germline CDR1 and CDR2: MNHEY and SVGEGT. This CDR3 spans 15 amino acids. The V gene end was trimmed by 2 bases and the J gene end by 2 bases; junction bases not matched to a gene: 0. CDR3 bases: TGTGCCAGCAGTTACGGGACAGGGGCCTACAATGAGCAGTTCTTC. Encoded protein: CASSYGTGAYNEQFF.

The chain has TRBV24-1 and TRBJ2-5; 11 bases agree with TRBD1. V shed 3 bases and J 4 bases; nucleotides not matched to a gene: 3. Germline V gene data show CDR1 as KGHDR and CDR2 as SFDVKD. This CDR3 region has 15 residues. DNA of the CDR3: TGTGCCACCAGTGATAGCGGGACAGGGGGAGAGACCCAGTACTTC. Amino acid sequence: CATSDSGTGGETQYF.

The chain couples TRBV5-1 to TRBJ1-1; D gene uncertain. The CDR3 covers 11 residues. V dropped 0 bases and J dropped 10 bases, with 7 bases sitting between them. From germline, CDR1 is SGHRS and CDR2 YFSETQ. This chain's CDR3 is CASSLGGRAFF. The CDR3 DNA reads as TGCGCCAGCAGCTTGGGTGGGAGAGCTTTCTTT.

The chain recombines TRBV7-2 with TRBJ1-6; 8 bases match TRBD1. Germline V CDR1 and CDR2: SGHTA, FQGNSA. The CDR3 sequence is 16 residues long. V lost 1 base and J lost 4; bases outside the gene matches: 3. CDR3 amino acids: CASSLVTGEYNSPLHF. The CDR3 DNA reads TGTGCCAGCAGCTTAGTGACAGGGGAATATAATTCACCCCTCCACTTT.

CDR3 DNA sequence: TGTGCCAGCTCATGGACACGGACGTACGAGCAGTACTTC. Translated, it gives CASSWTRTYEQYF. The chain carries TRBV2 and TRBJ2-7; a weak D match, TRBD1 (5 bases). Germline V gene data show CDR1 as SNHLY and CDR2 as FYNNEI. The length of the CDR3 is 13 residues. V shed 8 bases and J shed 4 bases, with 15 bases lying between them.

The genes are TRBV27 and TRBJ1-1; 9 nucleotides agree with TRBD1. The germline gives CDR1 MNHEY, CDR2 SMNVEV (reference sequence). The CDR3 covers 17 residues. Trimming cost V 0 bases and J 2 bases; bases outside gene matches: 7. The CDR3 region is CASSLSPGQGKNTEAFF. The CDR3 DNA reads TGTGCCAGCAGTTTATCTCCCGGACAGGGGAAAAACACTGAAGCTTTCTTT.

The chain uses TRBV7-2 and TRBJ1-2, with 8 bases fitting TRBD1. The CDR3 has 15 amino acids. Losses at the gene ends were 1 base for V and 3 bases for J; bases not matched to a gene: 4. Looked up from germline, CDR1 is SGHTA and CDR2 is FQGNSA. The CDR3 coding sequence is TGTGCCAGCAGCTTAGTACAGGGGGGCTACTATGGCTACACCTTC. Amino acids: CASSLVQGGYYGYTF.

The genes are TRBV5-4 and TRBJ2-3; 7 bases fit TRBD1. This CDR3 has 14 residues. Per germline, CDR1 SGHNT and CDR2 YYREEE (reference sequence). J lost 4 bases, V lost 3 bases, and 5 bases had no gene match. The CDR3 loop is CASSSGQVADTQYF. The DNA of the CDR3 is TGTGCCAGCAGCTCCGGACAGGTCGCAGATACGCAGTATTTT.

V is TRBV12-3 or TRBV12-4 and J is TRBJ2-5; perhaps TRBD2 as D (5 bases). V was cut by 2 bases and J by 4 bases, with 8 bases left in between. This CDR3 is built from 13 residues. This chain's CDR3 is CASSLRAGETQYF. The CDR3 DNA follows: TGTGCCAGCAGTTTACGGGCGGGAGAGACCCAGTACTTC.

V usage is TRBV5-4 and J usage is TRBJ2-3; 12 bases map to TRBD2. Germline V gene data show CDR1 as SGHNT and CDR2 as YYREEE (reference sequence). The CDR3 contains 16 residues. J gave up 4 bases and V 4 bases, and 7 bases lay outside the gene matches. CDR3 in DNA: TGTGCCAGCAGCCGGACGACTAGCGGGAGTGCAGATACGCAGTATTTT. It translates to CASSRTTSGSADTQYF.

CDR3 in DNA: TGTGCCAGCAGCCTGTACTCCCCCCGGTTCGAAGCTTTCTTT. Its translation is CASSLYSPRFEAFF. The chain links TRBV5-8 to TRBJ1-1; no reliable D call. The V and J ends lost 4 bases and 8 bases respectively, with 18 bases between them. In germline, CDR1 is SGHTS, CDR2 YDEGEE. This CDR3 has 14 residues.

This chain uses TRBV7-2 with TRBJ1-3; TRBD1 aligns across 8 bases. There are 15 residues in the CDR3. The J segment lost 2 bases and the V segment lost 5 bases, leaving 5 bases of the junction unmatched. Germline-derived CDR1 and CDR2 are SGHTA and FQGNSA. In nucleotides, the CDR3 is TGTGCCAGCAGCCCAGGGACAGGTCCTGGAAACACCATATATTTT. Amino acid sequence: CASSPGTGPGNTIYF.

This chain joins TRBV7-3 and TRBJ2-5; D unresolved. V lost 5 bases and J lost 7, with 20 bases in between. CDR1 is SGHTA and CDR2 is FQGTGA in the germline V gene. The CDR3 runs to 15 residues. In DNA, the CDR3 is TGTGCCAGCAGCCTTGGGCCAACGATGGTTGGGACCCAGTACTTC. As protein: CASSLGPTMVGTQYF.

The CDR3 reads CAISGDRGPSTEAFF. CDR3 DNA sequence: TGTGCCATCAGTGGGGACAGGGGGCCGAGCACTGAAGCTTTCTTT. This chain uses TRBV10-3 with TRBJ1-1; TRBD1 agrees at 12 bases. The CDR3 length is 15 residues. Germline V gene data show CDR1 as ENHRY and CDR2 as SYGVKD. V lost 4 bases, J lost 4 bases, and 4 bases stayed unmatched.

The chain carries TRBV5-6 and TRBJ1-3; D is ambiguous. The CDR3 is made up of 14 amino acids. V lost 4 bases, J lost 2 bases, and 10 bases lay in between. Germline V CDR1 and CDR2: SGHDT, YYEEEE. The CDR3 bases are TGTGCCAGCAGCCCGGGTACCGCTGGAAACACCATATATTTT. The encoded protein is CASSPGTAGNTIYF.

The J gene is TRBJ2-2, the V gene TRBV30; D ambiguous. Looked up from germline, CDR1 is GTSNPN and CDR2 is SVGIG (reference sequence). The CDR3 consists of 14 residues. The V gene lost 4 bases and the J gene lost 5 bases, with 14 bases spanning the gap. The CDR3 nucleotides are TGTGCCTGGATCCTAAATAGTATAACCGGGGAGCTGTTTTTT. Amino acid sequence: CAWILNSITGELFF.

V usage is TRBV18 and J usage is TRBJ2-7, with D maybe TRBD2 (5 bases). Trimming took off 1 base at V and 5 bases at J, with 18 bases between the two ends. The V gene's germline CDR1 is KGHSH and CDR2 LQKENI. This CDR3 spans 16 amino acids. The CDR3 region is CASSPRTSGASNEQYF. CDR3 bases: TGTGCCAGCTCACCACGGACTTCGGGCGCGTCGAACGAGCAGTACTTC.

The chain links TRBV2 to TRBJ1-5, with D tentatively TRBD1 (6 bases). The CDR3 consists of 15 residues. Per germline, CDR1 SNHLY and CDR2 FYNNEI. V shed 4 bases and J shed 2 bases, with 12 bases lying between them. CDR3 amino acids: CASSAQGFGNQPQHF. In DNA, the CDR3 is TGTGCCAGCAGTGCTCAGGGGTTTGGCAATCAGCCCCAGCATTTT.

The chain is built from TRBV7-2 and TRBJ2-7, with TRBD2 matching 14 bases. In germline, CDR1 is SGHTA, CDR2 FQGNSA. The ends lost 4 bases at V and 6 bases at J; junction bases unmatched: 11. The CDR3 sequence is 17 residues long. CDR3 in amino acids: CASSSRSGTSGRGEQYF. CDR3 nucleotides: TGTGCCAGCAGCTCGCGGTCGGGGACTAGCGGGAGAGGCGAGCAGTACTTC. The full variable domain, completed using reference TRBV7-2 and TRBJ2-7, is GAGVSQSPSNKVTEKGKDVELRCDPISGHTALYWYRQSLGQGLEFLIYFQGNSAPDKSGLPSDRFSAERTGGSVSTLTIQRTQQEDSAVYLCASSSRSGTSGRGEQYFGPGTRLTVT.

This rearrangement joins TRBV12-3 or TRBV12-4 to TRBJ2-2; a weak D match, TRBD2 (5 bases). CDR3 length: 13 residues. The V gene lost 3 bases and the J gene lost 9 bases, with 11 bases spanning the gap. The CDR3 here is CASSLGAGRELFF. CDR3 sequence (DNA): TGTGCCAGCAGTTTGGGTGCCGGGAGGGAGCTGTTTTTT.

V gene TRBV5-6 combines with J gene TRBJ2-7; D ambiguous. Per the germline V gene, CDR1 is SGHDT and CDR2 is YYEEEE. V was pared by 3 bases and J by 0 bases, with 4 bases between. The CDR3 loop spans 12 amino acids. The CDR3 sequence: CASSSSSYEQYF. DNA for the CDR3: TGTGCCAGCAGCTCATCCTCCTACGAGCAGTACTTC.

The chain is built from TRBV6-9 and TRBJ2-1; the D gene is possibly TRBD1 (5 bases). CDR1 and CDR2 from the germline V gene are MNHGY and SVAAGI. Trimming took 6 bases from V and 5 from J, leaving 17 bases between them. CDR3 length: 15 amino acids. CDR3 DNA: TGTGCCAGCAGCTATCTAGTGGGGCTCGACAATGAGCAGTTCTTC. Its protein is CASSYLVGLDNEQFF.

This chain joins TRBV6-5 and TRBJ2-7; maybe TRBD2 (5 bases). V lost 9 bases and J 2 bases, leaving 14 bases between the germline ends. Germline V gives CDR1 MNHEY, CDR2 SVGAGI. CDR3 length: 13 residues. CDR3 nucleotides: TGTGCCAGTTCAGGTACGGGGACCTACGAGCAGTACTTC. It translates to CASSGTGTYEQYF.

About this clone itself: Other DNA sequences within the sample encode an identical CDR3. DNA for the CDR3: TGTGCCAGCAGTTACGGGGGGGTGACTGAAGCTTTCTTT. Residues: CASSYGGVTEAFF. The V gene is TRBV6-2 or TRBV6-3, the J gene TRBJ1-1; tentative D call: TRBD1 (5 bases). This CDR3 spans 13 amino acids. V gave up 2 bases and J gave up 5 bases, with 9 bases separating them. Germline V gene lookup returns CDR1 MNHEY and CDR2 SVGEGT.